The rows below give T cell receptor beta chains drawn from one sample of a study of cytomegalovirus exposure and HLA in healthy donors. The repertoire was sequenced with immunoSEQ multiplex PCR; TCRdb's copy has only in-frame clones and lacks some. The data hold around 150,000 clones, with 76% observed a single time. The sequencing input was PBMCs. The origin of the receptors is a man younger than 35 in good health and CMV-seronegative. Both conserved end residues are part of each CDR3. D genes are given only for firm matches. The size field is filled for only some rows; it gives once, few, many or a size class.

CDR3 DNA,CDR3 protein,V gene,D gene,clone size,J gene
TGCGCCAGCAGCTTGGGTCCGTATAGCAATCAGCCCCAGCATTTT,CASSLGPYSNQPQHF,TRBV5-1,NA,NA,TRBJ1-5
TGTGCCAGCAGTGTGGCGGCAGACAATCAGCCCCAGCATTTT,CASSVAADNQPQHF,TRBV2,NA,once,TRBJ1-5
TGTGCCAGCAGCTTAGCGGGGCAGGGGGCCGACACTGAAGCTTTCTTT,CASSLAGQGADTEAFF,TRBV7-6,TRBD1,NA,TRBJ1-1
TGTGCCAGCAGTACTCTAGCGAGTCCCGTCAATGAGCAGTTCTTC,CASSTLASPVNEQFF,TRBV6-5,NA,NA,TRBJ2-1
TGTGCCAGCAGCGTAGAGGGCAGGGTCGCCAACGAGCAGTACTTC,CASSVEGRVANEQYF,TRBV9,NA,NA,TRBJ2-7
TGTGCCAGTAGTATCAGAGGGCGCGGAAACCTGAACACTGAAGCTTTCTTT,CASSIRGRGNLNTEAFF,TRBV19,NA,NA,TRBJ1-1
TGTGCCAGCAGCAACAGGATGAACACTGAAGCTTTCTTT,CASSNRMNTEAFF,TRBV2,NA,few,TRBJ1-1
TGTGCCAGCAGCTTGGACCTAAGCCAAGAGACCCAGTACTTC,CASSLDLSQETQYF,TRBV5-6,NA,NA,TRBJ2-5
TGCGCCAGCAGCCTGATCGGGGGAGCGGACAGGGGATTGTATGCTTTCTTT,CASSLIGGADRGLYAFF,TRBV4-1,TRBD1,NA,TRBJ1-1
TGCAGCGTCCGCGGAAGGGGTGAGGGAAACACCATATATTTT,CSVRGRGEGNTIYF,TRBV29-1,NA,NA,TRBJ1-3
TGTGCCAGCAGACTAGCGGGAGGGCCGGGAACCGGGGAGCTGTTTTTT,CASRLAGGPGTGELFF,TRBV28,TRBD2,few,TRBJ2-2
TGTGCCAGTACCTTACAGGGGGCAAGCAATCAGCCCCAGCATTTT,CASTLQGASNQPQHF,TRBV19,TRBD1,NA,TRBJ1-5
TGTGCCAGCAGTGACTCTCGAGTGGATACGCAGTATTTT,CASSDSRVDTQYF,TRBV6-4,NA,NA,TRBJ2-3
TGTGCCAGCAGTTTGTCCAGGAGGGTCCCAGAGACCCAGTACTTC,CASSLSRRVPETQYF,TRBV27,NA,NA,TRBJ2-5
TGCAGCGTTGGGACAGTTTCAAACTATGGCTACACCTTC,CSVGTVSNYGYTF,TRBV29-1,NA,few,TRBJ1-2
TGTGCCAGCAGCCTCACAGAGAATAAGAACACTGAAGCTTTCTTT,CASSLTENKNTEAFF,TRBV7-9,NA,NA,TRBJ1-1
TGTGCCAGCCAGGGGGCGCGGTACGAGCAGTACTTC,CASQGARYEQYF,TRBV7-9,TRBD1,few,TRBJ2-7
TGTGCCACCAGCAGAGATCTAGGGGGAAACACCATATATTTT,CATSRDLGGNTIYF,TRBV15,NA,NA,TRBJ1-3
TGTGCCAGCAGCCGCGGACAGGGTTCCGGGGAGCTGTTTTTT,CASSRGQGSGELFF,TRBV7-9,TRBD1,NA,TRBJ2-2
TGTGCCAGCAGCTTGAAAAGAAGGACACCCGGTAGGGAGACCCAGTACTTC,CASSLKRRTPGRETQYF,TRBV5-6,NA,few,TRBJ2-5
TGTGCCAGCAGCCCGACAGGGCGCGGCTACACCTTC,CASSPTGRGYTF,TRBV11-3,TRBD1,NA,TRBJ1-2
TGTGCCATCGCGGGCCAGGGGTATAGCAATCAGCCCCAGCATTTT,CAIAGQGYSNQPQHF,TRBV6-1,NA,few,TRBJ1-5
TGTGCCAGCAGTTCACCCGGGACAGGGATAGGGACCACTGAAGCTTTCTTT,CASSSPGTGIGTTEAFF,TRBV11-3,TRBD1,NA,TRBJ1-1
TGTGCCAGCAGTGGTCCCGACAGGGCGTCCATAGATACGCAGTATTTT,CASSGPDRASIDTQYF,TRBV2,TRBD1,NA,TRBJ2-3
TGTGCTAGTCAGGGGAACTACGAGCAGTACTTC,CASQGNYEQYF,TRBV12-5,NA,NA,TRBJ2-7
TGTGCCAGCAGTGAAATGGGTAGCGGGAGTAATGAGCAGTTCTTC,CASSEMGSGSNEQFF,TRBV2,TRBD2,NA,TRBJ2-1
TGTGCCAGCAGCGTAGGGTGGGCTAACACCGGGGAGCTGTTTTTT,CASSVGWANTGELFF,TRBV9,NA,few,TRBJ2-2
TGTGCCAGCCTTGGGGGACAGGGACCCTACGAGCAGTACTTC,CASLGGQGPYEQYF,TRBV2,TRBD1,NA,TRBJ2-7
TGCGCCAGCAGCCAGGGGATTGAACGAGGGGGCAGAGAGACCCAGTACTTC,CASSQGIERGGRETQYF,TRBV5-1,TRBD1,NA,TRBJ2-5
TGCAGCGTCCAAAGGGACAGGGCGAACACTGAAGCTCTCTTT,CSVQRDRANTEALF,TRBV29-1,TRBD1,NA,TRBJ1-1
TGTGCCAGTAGTATATATTTCGGGGCTAGCGGGGGCCTCAAAGAGACCCAGTACTTC,CASSIYFGASGGLKETQYF,TRBV19,TRBD2,once,TRBJ2-5
TGTGCCAGCAGTTACTCTCGGGACAGTTCCTACGAGCAGTACTTC,CASSYSRDSSYEQYF,TRBV6-5,TRBD1,NA,TRBJ2-7
TGTGCCAGCTCACGAGATAACTCCGGGACAGGGGAACAGCCCCAGCATTTT,CASSRDNSGTGEQPQHF,TRBV18,TRBD1,NA,TRBJ1-5
TGTGCCAGCAGTGATCCCGGTGAGTCTGAAGCTTTCTTT,CASSDPGESEAFF,TRBV2,NA,NA,TRBJ1-1
TGTGCCAGCAGCCTCCTTTATAGCGGGAGGGGGTACGAGCAGTACTTC,CASSLLYSGRGYEQYF,TRBV5-6,TRBD2,NA,TRBJ2-7
TGTGCCACCAGCAGAGACCCAGTATCAGGGGAGTACTTC,CATSRDPVSGEYF,TRBV15,NA,NA,TRBJ2-7
TGTGCCAGCAGCGGACAGACAGGCGACTATAATTCACCCCTCCACTTT,CASSGQTGDYNSPLHF,TRBV9,NA,NA,TRBJ1-6
TGCGCCAGCAGTGGTCGGACAGGGGACGAGCAGTACTTC,CASSGRTGDEQYF,TRBV10-1,TRBD1,NA,TRBJ2-7
TGTGCCAGCAGCCGCTTGGACAGCTTGAACACTGAAGCTTTCTTT,CASSRLDSLNTEAFF,TRBV7-9,NA,NA,TRBJ1-1
TGTGCCAGCAGCCCTTGGGACCTAAAGGGGGAGTTCTTC,CASSPWDLKGEFF,TRBV7-9,NA,NA,TRBJ2-1
TGCGCCAGCAGCAACCCGGACAGGGTGGCGGAAAACATTCAGTACTTC,CASSNPDRVAENIQYF,TRBV5-1,TRBD1,NA,TRBJ2-4
TGTGCCAGCAGCTTAGGCGGGACTGAGCAGTTCTTC,CASSLGGTEQFF,TRBV7-9,NA,once,TRBJ2-1